This TCR beta chain was observed in a study of cytomegalovirus exposure and HLA in healthy donors. Researchers ran the PCR with 60 Vbeta and 13 Jbeta primers. The assay was immunoSEQ multiplex PCR, and TCRdb's table has in-frame clones only and misses some. The sample holds approximately 58,000 clones. Study-wide results and limits: In a later analysis, parvovirus B19, influenza, CMV and Epstein-Barr virus appeared linked to several top co-occurrence clusters.

Concerning this clone itself: Its antigen remains unknown.

The CDR3 has 12 residues. The V end lost 1 base, the J end lost 8 bases, and 8 bases lay between the germline ends. Germline-derived CDR1 and CDR2 are SNHLY and FYNNEI. The sequence was collected from a man younger than 35 in good health and CMV-seropositive. V gene TRBV2 combines with J gene TRBJ1-2; D remains unclear. The sample comprised PBMCs. CDR3 amino acids: CASSEEGEGYTF. CDR3 coding DNA: TGTGCCAGCAGTGAAGAGGGAGAGGGCTACACCTTC.